These 30 T cell receptor beta chains came from one sample sequenced in a study of blood T cell repertoires in COVID-19. Some clones are missing from TCRdb's copy, which holds only in-frame ones; the method was immunoSEQ multiplex PCR. The sample consists of some 80,000 clones, approximately 81% of them appearing once. Sequences were obtained from peripheral blood. The origin of the receptors is a man older than 75 with acute or convalescent COVID-19.

The rearrangement joins TRBV7-3 to TRBJ2-3; 7 bases agree with TRBD2. Germline V gene lookup returns CDR1 SGHTA and CDR2 FQGTGA. With V trimmed by 10 bases and J by 0 bases, 10 bases remained unmatched. The CDR3 has 15 amino acids. CDR3 protein: CATKRGPSSTDTQYF. CDR3 coding DNA: TGTGCCACCAAGCGGGGACCCTCTAGCACAGATACGCAGTATTTT.

This rearrangement joins TRBV7-9 to TRBJ2-7; TRBD2 might be the D (6 bases). Germline loops: CDR1 SEHNR, CDR2 FQNEAQ (reference sequence). The CDR3 length is 13 residues. Trimming removed 1 base at V and 3 bases at J, with 7 bases between. The CDR3 DNA sequence: TGTGCCAGCAGCTTAGTGGGGGGCTACGAGCAGTACTTC. This codes for CASSLVGGYEQYF.

This chain joins TRBV18 and TRBJ1-4; unclear D gene. Trimming removed 5 bases at V and 8 bases at J, with 18 bases between. This CDR3 region has 15 residues. Germline V gives CDR1 KGHSH, CDR2 LQKENI. The CDR3, as DNA: TGTGCCAGCTCAGAACTCGTCACCGAACGGGAAAAACTGTTTTTT. It translates to CASSELVTEREKLFF.

This clone was counted once. CDR3: CASSLRLGSWNEQFF. The DNA of the CDR3 is TGTGCCAGCAGTTTACGGCTAGGATCATGGAATGAGCAGTTCTTC. The V call is TRBV28, the J call TRBJ2-1; D remains unclear. V dropped 2 bases and J dropped 7 bases, with 15 bases sitting between them. Germline CDR1 is MDHEN and CDR2 is SYDVKM. There are 15 residues in the CDR3.

In this sample, this clone turned up once. This rearrangement joins TRBV10-3 to TRBJ1-2; 7 bases match TRBD1. Looked up from germline, CDR1 is ENHRY and CDR2 is SYGVKD. The junction had 13 bases not matched to a gene; V was cut back by 6 bases and J by 0 bases. The CDR3 is made up of 17 amino acids. As DNA, the CDR3 is TGTGCCATCAGCCGACAGGGCCCTGGCACAGCTAACTATGGCTACACCTTC. Translated: CAISRQGPGTANYGYTF.

V and J are TRBV18 and TRBJ2-7; 7 nucleotides align to TRBD2. The V and J ends lost 3 bases and 4 bases, in that order; junction bases with no gene match: 6. The CDR3 has 14 amino acids. Germline CDR1 reads KGHSH; CDR2 reads LQKENI. The CDR3 loop reads CASSPQRDGYEQYF. In DNA, the CDR3 is TGTGCCAGCTCACCCCAGCGGGATGGATACGAGCAGTACTTC.

The chain combines TRBV6-2 or TRBV6-3 with TRBJ2-7; 8 bases are shared with TRBD1. V gave up 2 bases and J gave up 2 bases; unmatched junction bases: 5. The CDR3 runs 15 residues. Germline V gene data show CDR1 as MNHEY and CDR2 as SVGEGT. CDR3 sequence reads: CASSYLGTGAYEQYF. Here the CDR3 DNA reads TGTGCCAGCAGTTACCTTGGGACAGGCGCCTACGAGCAGTACTTC.

The rearrangement uses TRBV20-1 and TRBJ1-1; D might be TRBD1 (5 bases). V was trimmed by 3 bases and J by 3 bases, leaving 14 bases between them. CDR1 DFQATT and CDR2 SNEGSKA come from the germline V gene (reference sequence). There are 14 residues in the CDR3. Written as DNA, the CDR3 is TGCAGTGCTAGTGGGTTCAGGGCCTACACTGAAGCTTTCTTT. Translated: CSASGFRAYTEAFF.

This chain connects TRBV7-2 to TRBJ1-5; D unclear. CDR3 length: 14 amino acids. The germline gives CDR1 SGHTA, CDR2 FQGNSA. Between the trimmed V and J ends, which lost 2 bases and 5 bases, there was a span of 10 bases. CDR3 region: CASSLRSRDQPQHF. In nucleotides, the CDR3 is TGTGCCAGCAGCTTAAGGAGCCGAGATCAGCCCCAGCATTTT.

In DNA form, the CDR3 reads TGTGCCAGCAGCTTAGGGCCGAGGACTGAAGCTTTCTTT. Protein: CASSLGPRTEAFF. The chain employs TRBV13 and TRBJ1-1, with D hard to call. Looked up from germline, CDR1 is PRHDT and CDR2 is FYEKMQ (reference sequence). The CDR3 length is 13 residues. Trimming shortened V by 0 bases and J by 5 bases, and 7 bases separated the two germline ends.

The V gene is TRBV5-5, the J gene TRBJ2-6; 7 bases match TRBD1. The V segment lost 0 bases and the J segment 2 bases; nucleotides outside the gene matches: 2. This CDR3 has 16 residues. From germline, CDR1 is SGHKS and CDR2 YYEKEE (reference sequence). The CDR3 DNA reads as TGTGCCAGCAGCTTGGTAGGGGGCGCTGGGGCCAACGTCCTGACTTTC. This sequence encodes CASSLVGGAGANVLTF.

The CDR3 sequence is CASRPGRDTEAFF. DNA for the CDR3: TGTGCCAGCCGCCCGGGAAGGGACACTGAAGCTTTCTTT. V gene TRBV18 combines with J gene TRBJ1-1; D ambiguous. V gave up 8 bases and J gave up 3 bases, with 13 bases separating them. The CDR3 length is 13 residues. CDR1 is KGHSH, CDR2 LQKENI, per germline.

This chain connects TRBV6-5 to TRBJ1-2; 8 bases are shared with TRBD1. V shed 4 bases and J 4 bases; nucleotides not matched to a gene: 5. Per the germline V gene, CDR1 is MNHEY and CDR2 is SVGAGI. This CDR3 is 14 amino acids long. The CDR3 sequence: CASSSDRGGYGYTF. As DNA, the CDR3 is TGTGCCAGCAGTTCTGACAGGGGAGGCTATGGCTACACCTTC.

The chain recombines TRBV29-1 with TRBJ2-3; 16 bases match TRBD2. From germline, CDR1 is SQVTM and CDR2 ANQGSEA. CDR3 length: 15 amino acids. With 6 bases clipped from V and 4 bases from J, the junction kept 4 bases outside the gene matches. CDR3 sequence: CSVLGTSGRADTQYF. In nucleotides, the CDR3 is TGCAGCGTCCTCGGGACTAGCGGGAGGGCAGATACGCAGTATTTT.

The V and J genes are TRBV5-6 and TRBJ1-5; maybe TRBD1 (6 bases). This CDR3 is built from 14 residues. V shed 3 bases and J shed 5 bases, with 12 bases lying between them. Germline V gives CDR1 SGHDT, CDR2 YYEEEE. As DNA, the CDR3 is TGTGCCAGCAGCTCCCAAACAGGGTATCAGCCCCAGCATTTT. It yields the protein CASSSQTGYQPQHF.

This chain uses TRBV28 with TRBJ1-2, with 9 bases that match TRBD1. Germline lookup yields CDR1 MDHEN and CDR2 SYDVKM. With 2 bases clipped from V and 8 bases from J, the junction kept 3 bases outside the gene matches. This CDR3 has 13 residues. Here the CDR3 DNA reads TGTGCCAGCAGTTTAAACAGGGGGCGCGGCTACACCTTC. Its translation: CASSLNRGRGYTF.

This clone was seen a single time. The J gene is TRBJ1-4, the V gene TRBV28; no reliable D call. Germline CDR1 reads MDHEN; CDR2 reads SYDVKM. This CDR3 spans 15 amino acids. V lost 6 bases and J lost 5, with 16 bases in between. This chain's CDR3 is CASSQAGITNEKLFF. In DNA, the CDR3 is TGTGCCAGCAGCCAGGCCGGGATTACCAATGAAAAACTGTTTTTT. Full variable domain (remainder filled in from reference TRBV28 and TRBJ1-4): DVKVTQSSRYLVKRTGEKVFLECVQDMDHENMFWYRQDPGLGLRLIYFSYDVKMKEKGDIPEGYSVSREKKERFSLILESASTNQTSMYLCASSQAGITNEKLFFGSGTQLSVL.

CDR3 DNA sequence: TGCGCCAGCAGCTTGAGACAGGGAGGATCGCCCCAGCATTTT. As protein: CASSLRQGGSPQHF. The V and J genes are TRBV5-1 and TRBJ1-5; 7 bases are shared with TRBD1. Germline CDR1 is SGHRS and CDR2 is YFSETQ. This CDR3 region has 14 residues. V was pared by 1 base and J by 9 bases, with 7 bases of the junction left unmatched. Full variable domain (remainder filled in from reference TRBV5-1 and TRBJ1-5): KAGVTQTPRYLIKTRGQQVTLSCSPISGHRSVSWYQQTPGQGLQFLFEYFSETQRNKGNFPGRFSGRQFSNSRSEMNVSTLELGDSALYLCASSLRQGGSPQHFGDGTRLSIL.

V gene TRBV6-6 combines with J gene TRBJ1-1, with TRBD1 matching 7 bases. The CDR3 contains 15 residues. Germline lookup yields CDR1 MNHNY and CDR2 SVGAGI (reference sequence). Trimming took 2 bases from V and 1 from J; bases not matched to a gene: 4. CDR3 coding DNA: TGTGCCAGCAGTTACCCGGGACAGAGGAACACTGAAGCTTTCTTT. It codes for CASSYPGQRNTEAFF.

The J gene is TRBJ2-3, the V gene TRBV9; 15 positions match TRBD2. Germline values: CDR1 SGDLS, CDR2 YYNGEE. This CDR3 is 18 amino acids long. V lost 4 bases and J lost 0; bases outside the gene matches: 6. The CDR3 loop is CASSFGLAGGPSTDTQYF. CDR3 nucleotides: TGTGCCAGCAGCTTCGGACTAGCGGGAGGGCCGAGCACAGATACGCAGTATTTT.

The V and J genes are TRBV7-2 and TRBJ2-7, with unresolved D. The CDR3 is 16 residues long. V was cut by 0 bases and J by 3 bases, with 15 bases left in between. Per the germline V gene, CDR1 is SGHTA and CDR2 is FQGNSA. The CDR3 loop is CASSLADTTLYYEQYF. The DNA for the CDR3 is TGTGCCAGCAGCTTAGCGGATACGACACTCTACTACGAGCAGTACTTC.

This clone was seen more than once but under ten times. This chain joins TRBV3-1 (or the pseudogene TRBV3-2) and TRBJ2-3, with D possibly matching TRBD1 (6 bases). The V end was cut by 0 bases, the J end by 0 bases, with 16 bases between. CDR3 size: 18 residues. Germline CDR1 LGHDT, CDR2 YNNKEL (reference sequence). CDR3 amino acids: CASSQDYFTGSSTDTQYF. CDR3 bases: TGTGCCAGCAGCCAAGATTATTTTACAGGGAGTAGCACAGATACGCAGTATTTT.

The gene calls are TRBV5-1 and TRBJ2-5, with TRBD2 as a possible D gene (6 bases). Germline values: CDR1 SGHRS, CDR2 YFSETQ. V lost 1 base, J lost 1 base, and 11 bases lay in between. CDR3 length: 15 amino acids. CDR3 nucleotides: TGCGCCAGCAGCTTGTCGGGGGATGCCCAAGAGACCCAGTACTTC. Its protein is CASSLSGDAQETQYF.

The V gene is TRBV2, the J gene TRBJ1-2; D is uncertain. Germline values: CDR1 SNHLY, CDR2 FYNNEI. Trimming pared 6 bases from V and 4 bases from J, leaving 9 bases between. CDR3 length equals 12 residues. The CDR3 DNA sequence: TGTGCCAGCAGGGAGACGGTCTATGGCTACACCTTC. Its translation is CASRETVYGYTF.

The chain employs TRBV2 and TRBJ2-2; D not resolved. V lost 2 bases and J 0 bases, leaving 7 bases between the germline ends. CDR3 length equals 15 residues. Germline V gene data show CDR1 as SNHLY and CDR2 as FYNNEI. This CDR3 reads CASSESTPNTGELFF. As DNA, the CDR3 is TGTGCCAGCAGTGAATCCACTCCGAACACCGGGGAGCTGTTTTTT. The entire variable domain, with the rest obtained from reference TRBV2 and TRBJ2-2, is as follows: EPEVTQTPSHQVTQMGQEVILRCVPISNHLYFYWYRQILGQKVEFLVSFYNNEISEKSEIFDDQFSVERPDGSNFTLKIRSTKLEDSAMYFCASSESTPNTGELFFGEGSRLTVL.

The rearrangement links TRBV29-1 to TRBJ2-3; TRBD2 aligns across 9 bases. After removal of 7 bases from V and 2 bases from J, the junction contained 7 bases not matched to a gene. CDR1 and CDR2 (germline): SQVTM, ANQGSEA. CDR3 size: 14 residues. Here the CDR3 reads CSAETSGSTDTQYF. In DNA form, the CDR3 reads TGCAGCGCCGAGACTAGCGGTTCCACAGATACGCAGTATTTT.

This sequence joins TRBV2 and TRBJ1-2; tentatively, D is TRBD1 (5 bases). CDR1 is SNHLY and CDR2 is FYNNEI in the germline V gene. Trimming stripped 3 bases from V and 2 bases from J, with 7 bases between. The CDR3 runs to 13 residues. The CDR3: CASSEAGNYGYTF. The CDR3 bases are TGTGCCAGCAGTGAGGCAGGGAACTATGGCTACACCTTC.

This chain uses TRBV5-1 with TRBJ1-2; D is perhaps TRBD1 (5 bases). Between the trimmed V and J ends, which lost 2 bases and 4 bases, there was a span of 12 bases. Germline V gene data show CDR1 as SGHRS and CDR2 as YFSETQ. There are 14 residues in the CDR3. The CDR3 loop is CASSLGAGSYGYTF. DNA of the CDR3: TGCGCCAGCAGCTTAGGGGCCGGATCCTATGGCTACACCTTC.

The V call is TRBV3-1 (or the pseudogene TRBV3-2), the J call TRBJ1-1, with 7 bases matching TRBD1. V lost 5 bases to trimming and J lost 1 base; unmatched junction nucleotides: 19. The CDR3 is made up of 19 amino acids. From germline, CDR1 is LGHDT and CDR2 YNNKEL (reference sequence). CDR3 region: CASSSQPGQWLNTNTEAFF. CDR3 coding DNA: TGTGCCAGCAGCAGCCAGCCGGGACAGTGGCTTAATACGAACACTGAAGCTTTCTTT.

The chain couples TRBV3-1 (or the pseudogene TRBV3-2) to TRBJ2-5, with D tentatively TRBD1 (5 bases). Trimming removed 3 bases at V and 1 base at J, with 12 bases between. The germline V gene has CDR1 LGHDT and CDR2 YNNKEL (reference sequence). CDR3 length: 15 residues. The CDR3 loop reads CASSHVAGSQETQYF. The CDR3 DNA reads as TGTGCCAGCAGCCACGTGGCAGGGTCCCAAGAGACCCAGTACTTC.